Listed here are 27 T cell receptor beta chains from one sample, sequenced in a study of blood T cells in healthy people across ages. With a J-beta primer mix and a sample-barcoded 5' primer, a second PCR ran roughly 7 to 11 cycles. A single record per CDR3 protein comes from TCRdb applying MiXCR to the 5' RACE reads. Among more than 600,000 distinct CDR3 sequences listed, 25% were seen once. The same specimen was also included in a second study, on T cells of mothers and their children.

Specimen: blood. These receptors were collected from a boy between 10 and 17 years old in good health.

This chain uses TRBV24-1 with TRBJ2-1; maybe TRBD2 (6 bases). CDR3 length equals 17 residues. Germline V gene lookup returns CDR1 KGHDR and CDR2 SFDVKD. Trimming stripped 4 bases from V and 0 bases from J, with 15 bases between. The CDR3 DNA sequence: TGTGCCACCAGTGAACAGGCAGTCGGGAGCTCCTACAATGAGCAGTTCTTC. It encodes CATSEQAVGSSYNEQFF.

The V and J genes are TRBV28 and TRBJ2-3; D is perhaps TRBD1 (5 bases). The V gene lost 3 bases and the J gene lost 5 bases, with 12 bases spanning the gap. CDR1 and CDR2 from the germline V gene are MDHEN and SYDVKM. The CDR3 contains 14 residues. CDR3 protein: CASSFGRVEDTQYF. The CDR3 DNA reads as TGTGCCAGCAGTTTTGGCAGGGTTGAAGATACGCAGTATTTT.

The chain is built from TRBV19 and TRBJ1-1; no reliable D call. CDR3 size: 10 residues. V lost 3 bases and J lost 10, with 6 bases in between. Germline V gives CDR1 LNHDA, CDR2 SQIVND (reference sequence). The CDR3 DNA follows: TGTGCCAGTAGTATCGCACGAGCTTTCTTT. This gives the protein CASSIARAFF.

This clonotype showed up just once. The rearrangement links TRBV6-1 to TRBJ2-3; 8 nucleotides line up with TRBD1. V dropped 2 bases and J dropped 4; count of bases not matched to a gene: 8. The CDR3 runs to 16 residues. The germline V gene has CDR1 MNHNS and CDR2 SASEGT. The CDR3 DNA sequence: TGTGCCAGCAGTGAATTCGTGGACAGGGACGCAGATACGCAGTATTTT. Translated, it gives CASSEFVDRDADTQYF.

The chain employs TRBV4-2 and TRBJ2-5, with D possibly being TRBD1 or TRBD2 (6 bases each). The CDR3 loop spans 14 amino acids. Trimming stripped 3 bases from V and 6 bases from J, with 14 bases between. In germline, CDR1 is LGHNA, CDR2 YNFKEQ. Written as DNA, the CDR3 is TGTGCCAGCAGCCAGGAGGGGGGAGCGAAGACCCAGTACTTC. This encodes CASSQEGGAKTQYF.

The table lists this clonotype with a few counts. This may be a read error, as it is one base from a much larger clone. CDR3 coding DNA: TGTGCCAGCAGCGACAGAGACGAGCAGTACTTC. It codes for CASSDRDEQYF. The rearrangement uses TRBV6-2 or TRBV6-3 and TRBJ2-7; D is possibly TRBD1 (5 bases). The germline CDR1 and CDR2 sequences are MNHEY and SVGEGT. V lost 6 bases and J lost 5, with 8 bases in between. The CDR3 sequence is 11 residues long.

The table lists this clonotype with a few counts. This sequence joins TRBV7-9 and TRBJ2-7; 8 nucleotides match TRBD2. The J call could be wrong; TRBJ2-1 is a better fit for the DNA end. CDR3 size: 15 residues. Germline V CDR1 and CDR2: SEHNR, FQNEAQ (reference sequence). CDR3 residues: CASSLGGRSNNEQFF. For the CDR3, the DNA is TGTGCCAGCAGTCTTGGCGGGAGGAGTAATAATGAGCAGTTCTTC.

A note on this clonotype: A read error may explain this, as a much larger clone is one base away. This chain links TRBV9 with TRBJ2-3; D unresolved. CDR3 size: 13 residues. CDR1 is SGDLS, CDR2 YYNGEE, per germline. The CDR3 DNA follows: TGTGCCGGCAGCGTAGGGCCCCCAGATACGCAGTATTTT. It yields the protein CAGSVGPPDTQYF.

This clonotype occurred a few times. CDR3 sequence (DNA): TGTGCCAGCAGTGTGAGGACAGAAGAGACCCAGTACTTC. This codes for CASSVRTEETQYF. The chain combines TRBV27 with TRBJ2-5, with D perhaps matching TRBD1 (6 bases). Germline CDR1 is MNHEY and CDR2 is SMNVEV (reference sequence). The CDR3 has 13 amino acids. The ends were cut back, 5 bases at V and 3 bases at J, with 10 bases in the middle.

This clonotype was seen more than once but under ten times. J is TRBJ1-5 and V is TRBV12-2; the table's D call, TRBD1, has no DNA check behind it. TRBV12-2 is deemed a pseudogene. The CDR3 is 18 residues long. The CDR3 is CASRPGHFLADSNQPQHF. CDR3 in DNA: TGTGCAAGTCGCCCAGGGCATTTTTTGGCAGATAGCAATCAGCCCCAGCATTTT.

Here the CDR3 reads CASSPFPGRYGYTF. Written as DNA, the CDR3 is TGTGCCAGCTCACCATTCCCCGGAAGATATGGCTACACCTTC. The gene calls are TRBV18 and TRBJ1-2; D remains ambiguous. V lost 2 bases and J 5 bases, leaving 12 bases between the germline ends. In germline, CDR1 is KGHSH, CDR2 LQKENI. This CDR3 has 14 amino acids.

This clonotype was counted a few times. The rearrangement joins TRBV6-1 to TRBJ1-4; 9 nucleotides line up with TRBD1. Germline assignment: CDR1 MNHNS and CDR2 SASEGT. V lost 8 bases, J lost 5 bases, and 6 bases stayed unmatched. The CDR3 has 14 amino acids. The CDR3 loop reads CASRMGQGNEKLFF. CDR3 DNA sequence: TGTGCCAGCCGAATGGGACAGGGCAATGAAAAACTGTTTTTT.

The rearrangement uses TRBV20-1 and TRBJ2-6; 7 bases align to TRBD1. The CDR3 covers 15 residues. Trimming at V came to 6 bases and at J to 0 bases, leaving 5 bases not matched to a gene. Looked up from germline, CDR1 is DFQATT and CDR2 is SNEGSKA (reference sequence). CDR3 protein: CSARDSSSGANVLTF. CDR3 coding DNA: TGCAGTGCCCGGGACAGCAGCTCTGGGGCCAACGTCCTGACTTTC.

This clonotype is a singleton in its sample. The chain uses TRBV4-2 and TRBJ1-2; a weak D match, TRBD1 (6 bases). The V gene lost 4 bases and the J gene lost 7 bases, with 16 bases spanning the gap. This CDR3 comprises 14 residues. The germline V gene has CDR1 LGHNA and CDR2 YNFKEQ. CDR3 nucleotide sequence: TGTGCCAGCAGCCCTCGACAGGTTCGGGGTGGCTACACCTTC. It is translated as CASSPRQVRGGYTF.

This clonotype has at least ten counts. CDR3 sequence (DNA): TGCGCCAGCAGCTTGGAGGGAGCAGATACGCAGTATTTT. It codes for CASSLEGADTQYF. The chain joins TRBV5-1 to TRBJ2-3; tentative D call: TRBD2 (5 bases). Germline V gives CDR1 SGHRS, CDR2 YFSETQ. CDR3 size: 13 residues. V was cut by 0 bases and J by 4 bases, with 6 bases left in between. Using reference TRBV5-1 and TRBJ2-3 for the parts outside the CDR3, the full variable domain is KAGVTQTPRYLIKTRGQQVTLSCSPISGHRSVSWYQQTPGQGLQFLFEYFSETQRNKGNFPGRFSGRQFSNSRSEMNVSTLELGDSALYLCASSLEGADTQYFGPGTRLTVL.

In nucleotides, the CDR3 is TGTGCCAGCAGCCCCGCTTTAGAGACCCAGTACTTC. This sequence encodes CASSPALETQYF. The chain combines TRBV7-2 with TRBJ2-5; no firm D call. The CDR3 loop spans 12 amino acids. Per the germline V gene, CDR1 is SGHTA and CDR2 is FQGNSA. Trimming took off 5 bases at V and 4 bases at J, with 8 bases between the two ends.

V usage is TRBV7-2 and J usage is TRBJ2-1, with D perhaps assigned TRBD1 or TRBD2 (6 bases each). Germline CDR1 reads SGHTA; CDR2 reads FQGNSA. Trimming removed 5 bases from V and 12 bases from J, with 17 bases in between. There are 13 residues in the CDR3. CDR3 sequence reads: CASSLERGESQFF. In nucleotides, the CDR3 is TGTGCCAGCAGCCTCGAAAGGGGGGAATCGCAGTTCTTC.

This clonotype has a handful of counts. The chain is built from TRBV6-5 and TRBJ2-6; possible D gene TRBD2, 5 bases. V was pared by 0 bases and J by 0 bases, with 6 bases between. CDR1 and CDR2 (germline): MNHEY, SVGAGI. The CDR3 spans 16 residues. The CDR3 protein is CASSYSEASGANVLTF. The CDR3 DNA reads TGTGCCAGCAGTTACTCGGAGGCCTCTGGGGCCAACGTCCTGACTTTC.

This clonotype was detected a few times. The rearrangement joins TRBV2 to TRBJ2-3, with 9 bases matching TRBD1. The ends lost 5 bases at V and 2 bases at J; junction bases unmatched: 5. CDR3 length: 15 amino acids. The V gene's germline CDR1 is SNHLY and CDR2 FYNNEI. CDR3 sequence (DNA): TGTGCCAGCAGTCTCGGACAGGGGATCACAGATACGCAGTATTTT. The encoded protein is CASSLGQGITDTQYF.

This clonotype was seen only once. V is TRBV3-1 and J is TRBJ1-4; weak D call: TRBD1 (6 bases). Trimming cost V 2 bases and J 0 bases, with 10 bases left between them. From germline, CDR1 is LGHDT and CDR2 YNNKEL (reference sequence). The CDR3 is made up of 16 amino acids. The CDR3 spells CASSQLAGATNEKLFF. The CDR3 DNA follows: TGTGCCAGCAGCCAACTAGCAGGGGCAACTAATGAAAAACTGTTTTTT.

The chain combines TRBV29-1 with TRBJ2-1; D call uncertain. V was pared by 1 base and J by 0 bases, with 13 bases between. This CDR3 comprises 16 residues. In germline, CDR1 is SQVTM, CDR2 ANQGSEA. CDR3 loop: CSVEAPERSSYNEQFF. CDR3 DNA sequence: TGCAGCGTTGAAGCACCGGAGAGGAGCTCCTACAATGAGCAGTTCTTC.

The J gene is TRBJ2-1, the V gene TRBV20-1; D possibly corresponds to TRBD2 (5 bases). This CDR3 has 13 amino acids. CDR1 and CDR2 from the germline V gene are DFQATT and SNEGSKA (reference sequence). V lost 3 bases and J 8 bases, leaving 14 bases between the germline ends. The CDR3 bases are TGCAGTGCTAGTGAGACTACGGGCCATGAGCAGTTCTTC. Protein product: CSASETTGHEQFF.

V gene TRBV4-1 combines with J gene TRBJ2-5; 7 bases map to TRBD1. The germline V gene encodes CDR1 MGHRA and CDR2 YSYEKL. The ends lost 1 base at V and 9 bases at J; junction bases unmatched: 5. This CDR3 contains 13 residues. CDR3 DNA: TGCGCCAGCAGCCAAGGGGGTGGGACAGCCCAGTACTTC. Translation gives CASSQGGGTAQYF.

This chain uses TRBV2 with TRBJ1-4; tentatively, D is TRBD1 (5 bases). V lost 4 bases, J lost 7 bases, and 19 bases lay in between. Germline V gene sequence: CDR1 SNHLY, CDR2 FYNNEI. The CDR3 spans 16 residues. The CDR3 nucleotides are TGTGCCAGCAGTGTCCGGCTGACAGCTATTGGTGAAAAACTGTTTTTT. Its translation: CASSVRLTAIGEKLFF.

The J gene is TRBJ2-5, the V gene TRBV7-9, with 8 bases identical to TRBD1. V was clipped by 2 bases and J by 4 bases; unmatched bases: 9. The CDR3 is 16 residues long. Germline CDR1 reads SEHNR; CDR2 reads FQNEAQ (reference sequence). CDR3 coding DNA: TGTGCCAGCAGCTTACAGATGGCAGGGGGCAGAGAGACCCAGTACTTC. Protein: CASSLQMAGGRETQYF.

This clonotype has more than one count but fewer than ten. This chain connects TRBV7-3 to TRBJ2-2; D remains unclear. V shed 5 bases and J shed 6 bases, with 13 bases lying between them. The CDR3 has 14 residues. The germline CDR1 and CDR2 sequences are SGHTA and FQGTGA. The CDR3 nucleotides are TGTGCCAGCAGCCAGGTCTCGGCGGCCGGGGAGCTGTTTTTT. It translates to CASSQVSAAGELFF.

The chain recombines TRBV7-3 with TRBJ2-1; D is perhaps TRBD1 or TRBD2 (5 bases each). V dropped 5 bases and J dropped 1 base, with 21 bases sitting between them. The V gene's germline CDR1 is SGHTA and CDR2 FQGTGA. The CDR3 sequence is 18 residues long. The CDR3 sequence is CASSGFRGPTTSYNEQFF. CDR3 sequence (DNA): TGTGCCAGCAGCGGATTCCGGGGACCCACCACGTCCTACAATGAGCAGTTCTTC.